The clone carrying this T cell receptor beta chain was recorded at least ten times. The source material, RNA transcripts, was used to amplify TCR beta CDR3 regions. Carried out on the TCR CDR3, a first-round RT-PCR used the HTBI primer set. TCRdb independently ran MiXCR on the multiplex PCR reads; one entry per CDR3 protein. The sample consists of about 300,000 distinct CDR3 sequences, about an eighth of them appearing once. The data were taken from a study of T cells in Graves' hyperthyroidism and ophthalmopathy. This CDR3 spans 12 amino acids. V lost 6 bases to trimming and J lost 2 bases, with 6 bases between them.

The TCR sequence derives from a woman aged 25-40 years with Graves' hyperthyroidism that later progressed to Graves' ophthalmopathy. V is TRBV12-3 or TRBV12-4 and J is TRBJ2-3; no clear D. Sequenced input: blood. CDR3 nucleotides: TGTGCCAGCAGCGGTATCACAGATACGCAGTATTTT. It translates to CASSGITDTQYF.